The T cell receptor (beta chain) described here comes from a study of shared clonotypes between healthy human individuals (dated by TCRdb to 2020 to 2022). About the study as a whole: The cohort comprised two women and three men aged 18 to 49 years. Blood TCR repertoires of five healthy adults were deeply sequenced to estimate repertoire size and the extent of clonotype sharing between individuals. To increase sequencing depth and limit assay-specific biases, different laboratories used diverse techniques to prepare libraries and sequence TCR repertoires. Per donor, leukapheresis produced somewhere between about 0.94 and 9.5 billion PBMCs.

Concerning this clone: Its antigen is currently not known. Base qualities were left out, and no much larger clone turns up one base away.

Using the deep immunoSEQ assay, TCR CDR3 regions were amplified from genomic DNA by multiplex PCR. For each cell subset, the extracted genomic DNA was distributed evenly across all wells of several immunoSEQ 96-well plates, and each plate served as one replicate. For unsorted PBMC, approximately 290 ng genomic DNA, equal to tens of thousands of T cell genomes, was loaded into each replicate PCR. Genomic DNA from unsorted PBMC was sequenced over ten immunoSEQ deep assay plates. Purified libraries were measured with a Qubit 3.0 fluorometer, size-checked on a Bioanalyzer 2100, and measured again with the KAPA Library Quantification kit. A separate single-read 150-cycle Illumina NextSeq 550 flow cell was used to sequence each immunoSEQ 96-well plate. As for the authors' bioinformatics: The immunoSEQ output contained only junctional sequences without quality scores, so filtering could not match that applied to full-length reads. To assign V/J genes and CDR3, sequences were annotated against IMGT germline references using PyIR, a Python wrapper for IgBLAST v1.9. Reads were removed for weak V/J assignments (E-value above 1e-6), missing CDR3, stop codons, out-of-frame junctions, or ambiguous translated residues. V3J clonotypes were defined as sequences sharing the same inferred V gene, J gene, and CDR3 amino acid sequence. To compute the percentage overlap between repertoires, the number of shared unique clonotypes was divided by the size of the smaller repertoire. Three approaches were used to assess repertoire richness: RTK rarefaction, the Chao1 estimator, and Recon v2.1 estimates of unobserved clonotypes. Imported from immuneACCESS, the table was reduced by TCRdb to in-frame sequences with V and J called. These copies leave out some clones; in studies compared against another copy, an unresolved V gene accounts for under half, and the cause of the remainder is not known. V and J calls and clone size are those listed in that table; D and trimming were worked out from the DNA. The sample data list approximately 500,000 clones, and approximately 79% of these were observed just once. The top ten clones comprise around 12% of the sample.

Including the terminal cysteine and phenylalanine, the CDR3 comprises 18 residues. Just CDR3 DNA is preserved here, 54 bases in frame from base 1. V sheds 3 bases and J sheds 5 bases, leaving 25 bases between their ends. CDR1 and CDR2, per the germline V gene (reference sequence), are LNHNV and YYDKDF. General study outcomes and caveats: Pairwise subsampling led to the expectation that sequencing depth would affect the degree of clonotype sharing among donors. Because the study included only a small number of donors, the genetic and exposure-history diversity represented was limited. Sampling was restricted to blood, and TCR repertoires in tissue are likely to differ from TCR repertoires in blood.

Healthy HIV-negative adults with no recently reported acute infections or vaccinations were included as donors. Every donor was a Caucasian adult living in Nashville, Tennessee, USA. For unsorted samples, 75 million to 90 million PBMCs were counted and genomic DNA was extracted with the QIAamp DNA Blood Mini kit. Blood was obtained by leukapheresis, after which PBMCs were separated by Ficoll-Histopaque density gradient centrifugation and cryopreserved in liquid nitrogen vapor phase. The sample taken for sequencing was PBMCs. The sequence is built from TRBV15 and TRBJ2-5, with TRBD2 as a weak D call on 7 bases. The TCR was taken from a middle-aged woman in good health. Some clones in this sample may be carry-over from other donors' samples. The CDR3 in this case is CATSSGKGGLGFGETQYF. The DNA sequence follows: TGTGCCACCAGCAGTGGAAAGGGGGGGTTAGGATTTGGGGAGACCCAGTACTTC.